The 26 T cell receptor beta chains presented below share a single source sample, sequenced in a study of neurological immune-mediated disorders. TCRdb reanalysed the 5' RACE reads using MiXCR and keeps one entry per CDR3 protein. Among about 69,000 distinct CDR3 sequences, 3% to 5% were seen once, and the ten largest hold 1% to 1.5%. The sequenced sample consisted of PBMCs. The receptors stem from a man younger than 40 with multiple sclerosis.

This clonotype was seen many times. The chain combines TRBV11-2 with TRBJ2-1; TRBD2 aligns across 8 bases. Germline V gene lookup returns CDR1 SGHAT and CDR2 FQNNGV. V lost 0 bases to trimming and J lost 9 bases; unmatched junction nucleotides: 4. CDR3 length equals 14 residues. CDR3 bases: TGTGCCAGCAGCTTAGATGCTAGCGGGTTTGAGCAGTTCTTC. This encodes CASSLDASGFEQFF. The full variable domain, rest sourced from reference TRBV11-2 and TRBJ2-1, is EAGVAQSPRYKIIEKRQSVAFWCNPISGHATLYWYQQILGQGPKLLIQFQNNGVVDDSQLPKDRFSAERLKGVDSTLKIQPAKLEDSAVYLCASSLDASGFEQFFGPGTRLTVL.

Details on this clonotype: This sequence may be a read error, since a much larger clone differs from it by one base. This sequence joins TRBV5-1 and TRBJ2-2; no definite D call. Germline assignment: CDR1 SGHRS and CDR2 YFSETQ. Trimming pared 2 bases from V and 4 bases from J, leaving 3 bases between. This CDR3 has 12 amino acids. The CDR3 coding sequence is TGCGCCAGCAGCTTTGGCACCGGGGAGCTGTTTTTT. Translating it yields CASSFGTGELFF. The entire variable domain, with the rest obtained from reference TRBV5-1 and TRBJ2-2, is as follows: KAGVTQTPRYLIKTRGQQVTLSCSPISGHRSVSWYQQTPGQGLQFLFEYFSETQRNKGNFPGRFSGRQFSNSRSEMNVSTLELGDSALYLCASSFGTGELFFGEGSRLTVL.

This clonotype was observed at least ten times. The CDR3 loop reads CSAKTGGPGYEQFF. CDR3 bases: TGCAGTGCTAAAACGGGGGGGCCAGGTTATGAGCAGTTCTTC. This chain joins TRBV20-1 and TRBJ2-1; 8 bases are shared with TRBD2. The CDR3 runs 14 residues. Germline CDR1 is DFQATT and CDR2 is SNEGSKA (reference sequence). V gave up 4 bases and J gave up 8 bases; unmatched junction bases: 10.

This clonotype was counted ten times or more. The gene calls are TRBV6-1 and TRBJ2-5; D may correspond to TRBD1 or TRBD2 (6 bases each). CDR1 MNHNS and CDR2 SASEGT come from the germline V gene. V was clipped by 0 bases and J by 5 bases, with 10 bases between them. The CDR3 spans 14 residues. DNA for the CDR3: TGTGCCAGCAGTGAAGCCCAGGGGAGGGAGACCCAGTACTTC. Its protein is CASSEAQGRETQYF.

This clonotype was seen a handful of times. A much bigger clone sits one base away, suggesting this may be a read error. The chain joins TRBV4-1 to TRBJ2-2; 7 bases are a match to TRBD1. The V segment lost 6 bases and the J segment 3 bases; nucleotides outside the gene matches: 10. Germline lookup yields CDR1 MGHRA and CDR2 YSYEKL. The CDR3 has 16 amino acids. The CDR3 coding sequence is TGCGCCAGCAGTATAGTAGGGGGCACTGACACCGGGGAGCTGTTTTTT. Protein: CASSIVGGTDTGELFF.

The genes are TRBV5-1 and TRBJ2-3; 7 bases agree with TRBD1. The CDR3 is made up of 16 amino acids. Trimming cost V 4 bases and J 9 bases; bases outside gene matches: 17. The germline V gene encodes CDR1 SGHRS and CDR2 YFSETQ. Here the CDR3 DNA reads TGCGCCAGCAGCCCCCGGGACAGCCCAAAACAGTCCACGCAGTATTTT. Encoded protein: CASSPRDSPKQSTQYF.

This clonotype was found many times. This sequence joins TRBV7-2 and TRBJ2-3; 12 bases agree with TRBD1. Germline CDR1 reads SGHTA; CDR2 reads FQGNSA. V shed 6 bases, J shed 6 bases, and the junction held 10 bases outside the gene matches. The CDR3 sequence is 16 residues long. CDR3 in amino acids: CASRNPGTGGADTQYF. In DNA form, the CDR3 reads TGTGCCAGCAGAAATCCCGGGACAGGGGGCGCGGATACGCAGTATTTT.

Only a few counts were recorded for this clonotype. The CDR3 protein is CASSLMTGGLETQYF. CDR3 DNA: TGTGCCAGCAGTTTAATGACAGGGGGCTTGGAGACCCAGTACTTC. The rearrangement links TRBV11-2 to TRBJ2-5; 10 nucleotides line up with TRBD1. In germline, CDR1 is SGHAT, CDR2 FQNNGV. The ends lost 6 bases at V and 5 bases at J; junction bases unmatched: 9. The CDR3 has 15 amino acids.

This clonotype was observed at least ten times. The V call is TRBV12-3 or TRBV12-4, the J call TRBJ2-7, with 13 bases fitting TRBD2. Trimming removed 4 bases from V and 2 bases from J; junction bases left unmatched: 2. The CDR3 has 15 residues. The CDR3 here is CASSSTSGGAYEQYF. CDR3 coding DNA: TGTGCCAGCAGTTCAACTAGCGGGGGGGCCTACGAGCAGTACTTC.

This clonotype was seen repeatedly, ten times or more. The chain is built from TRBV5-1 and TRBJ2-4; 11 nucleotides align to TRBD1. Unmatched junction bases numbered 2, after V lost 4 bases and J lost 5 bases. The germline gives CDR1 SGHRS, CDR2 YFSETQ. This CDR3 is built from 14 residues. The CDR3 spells CASSRTGGENIQYF. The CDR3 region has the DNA TGCGCCAGCAGCCGGACAGGGGGCGAAAACATTCAGTACTTC.

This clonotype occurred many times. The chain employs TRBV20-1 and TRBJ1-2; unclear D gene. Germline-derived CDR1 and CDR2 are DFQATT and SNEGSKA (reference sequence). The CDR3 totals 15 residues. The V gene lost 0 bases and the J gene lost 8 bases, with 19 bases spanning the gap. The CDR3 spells CSARDVSWALGGYTF. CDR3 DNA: TGCAGTGCTAGAGATGTTTCGTGGGCACTCGGCGGCTACACCTTC.

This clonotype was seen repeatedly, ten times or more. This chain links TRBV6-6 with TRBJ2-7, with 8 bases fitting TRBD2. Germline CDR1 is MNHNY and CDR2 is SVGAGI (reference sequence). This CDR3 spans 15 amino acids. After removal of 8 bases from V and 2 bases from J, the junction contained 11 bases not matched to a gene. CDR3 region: CASGYRLANAYEQYF. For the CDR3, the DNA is TGTGCCAGCGGATACCGACTAGCGAATGCCTACGAGCAGTACTTC.

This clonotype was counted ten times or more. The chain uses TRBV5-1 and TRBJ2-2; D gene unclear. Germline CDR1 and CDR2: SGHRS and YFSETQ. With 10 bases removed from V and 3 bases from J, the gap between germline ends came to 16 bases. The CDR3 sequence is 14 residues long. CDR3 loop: CAGRLVVDTGELFF. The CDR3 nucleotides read TGCGCCGGCCGTTTGGTCGTTGACACCGGGGAGCTGTTTTTT. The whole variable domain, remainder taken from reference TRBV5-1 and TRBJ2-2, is KAGVTQTPRYLIKTRGQQVTLSCSPISGHRSVSWYQQTPGQGLQFLFEYFSETQRNKGNFPGRFSGRQFSNSRSEMNVSTLELGDSALYLCAGRLVVDTGELFFGEGSRLTVL.

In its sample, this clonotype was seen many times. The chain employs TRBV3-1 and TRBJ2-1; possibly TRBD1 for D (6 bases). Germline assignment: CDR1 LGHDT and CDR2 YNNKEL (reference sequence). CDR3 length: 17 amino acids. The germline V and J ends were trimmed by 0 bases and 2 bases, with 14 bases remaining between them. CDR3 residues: CASSQDYIRGTYNEQFF. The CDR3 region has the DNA TGTGCCAGCAGCCAAGATTATATTAGGGGGACCTACAATGAGCAGTTCTTC.

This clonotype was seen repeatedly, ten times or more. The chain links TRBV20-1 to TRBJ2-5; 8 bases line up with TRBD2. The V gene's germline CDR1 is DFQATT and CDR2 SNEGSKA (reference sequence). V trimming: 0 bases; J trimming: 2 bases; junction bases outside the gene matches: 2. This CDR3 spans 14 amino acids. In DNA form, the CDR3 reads TGCAGTGCTAGAGATAAGCGGGGGCAAGAGACCCAGTACTTC. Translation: CSARDKRGQETQYF.

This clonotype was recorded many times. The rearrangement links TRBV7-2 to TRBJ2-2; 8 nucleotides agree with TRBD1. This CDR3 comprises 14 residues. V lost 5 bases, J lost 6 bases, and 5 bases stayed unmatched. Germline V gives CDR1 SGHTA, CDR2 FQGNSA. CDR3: CASSPQGAPGELFF. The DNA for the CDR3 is TGTGCCAGCAGCCCGCAGGGGGCCCCCGGGGAGCTGTTTTTT.

The CDR3 region has the DNA TGCAGTGCCTCCGGACTAGCGGGGCTCTCCGAGCAGTACTTC. Protein sequence: CSASGLAGLSEQYF. The V and J genes are TRBV20-1 and TRBJ2-7, with TRBD2 matching over 12 bases. The CDR3 is made up of 14 amino acids. Trimming cost V 6 bases and J 6 bases; bases outside gene matches: 9. In germline, CDR1 is DFQATT, CDR2 SNEGSKA (reference sequence).

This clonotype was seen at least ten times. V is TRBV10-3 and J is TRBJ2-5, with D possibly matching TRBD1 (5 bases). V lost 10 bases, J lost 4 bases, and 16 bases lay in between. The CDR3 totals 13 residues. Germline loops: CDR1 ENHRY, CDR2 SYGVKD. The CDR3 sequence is CANSEGVGETQYF. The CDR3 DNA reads TGTGCCAACTCCGAAGGGGTGGGAGAGACCCAGTACTTC.

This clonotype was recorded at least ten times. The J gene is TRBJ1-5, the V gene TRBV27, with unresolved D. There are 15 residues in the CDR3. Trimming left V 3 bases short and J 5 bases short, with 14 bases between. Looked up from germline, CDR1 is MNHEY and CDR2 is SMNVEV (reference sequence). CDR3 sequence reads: CASSLVPLGDQPQHF. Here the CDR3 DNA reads TGTGCCAGCAGTTTGGTGCCCCTGGGCGATCAGCCCCAGCATTTT.

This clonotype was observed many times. The CDR3 spells CASSESQGSETQYF. DNA for the CDR3: TGTGCCAGCAGTGAATCCCAGGGCTCAGAGACCCAGTACTTC. V usage is TRBV25-1 and J usage is TRBJ2-5; D might be TRBD1 (5 bases). V lost 1 base and J 4 bases, leaving 10 bases between the germline ends. This CDR3 has 14 amino acids. Germline V gene lookup returns CDR1 MGHDK and CDR2 SYGVNS.

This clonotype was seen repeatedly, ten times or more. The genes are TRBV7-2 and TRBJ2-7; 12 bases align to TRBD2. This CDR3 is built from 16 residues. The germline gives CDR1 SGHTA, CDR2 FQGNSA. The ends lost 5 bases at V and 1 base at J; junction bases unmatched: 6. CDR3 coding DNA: TGTGCCAGCAGCAAAGGACTAGCGGGGAGTTCCTACGAGCAGTACTTC. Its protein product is CASSKGLAGSSYEQYF.

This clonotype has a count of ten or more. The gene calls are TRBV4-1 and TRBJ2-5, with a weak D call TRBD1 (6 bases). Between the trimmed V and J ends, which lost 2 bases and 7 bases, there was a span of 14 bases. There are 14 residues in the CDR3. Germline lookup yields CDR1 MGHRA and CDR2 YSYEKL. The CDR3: CASSQNTDSGTQYF. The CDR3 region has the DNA TGCGCCAGCAGCCAAAACACGGACAGCGGGACCCAGTACTTC.

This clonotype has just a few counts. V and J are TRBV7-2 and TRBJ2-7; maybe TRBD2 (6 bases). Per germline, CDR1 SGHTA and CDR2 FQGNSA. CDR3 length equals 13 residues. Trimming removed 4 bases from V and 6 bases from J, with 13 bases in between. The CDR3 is CASSSPGTPEQYF. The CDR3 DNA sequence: TGTGCCAGCAGCTCCCCAGGGACTCCCGAGCAGTACTTC.

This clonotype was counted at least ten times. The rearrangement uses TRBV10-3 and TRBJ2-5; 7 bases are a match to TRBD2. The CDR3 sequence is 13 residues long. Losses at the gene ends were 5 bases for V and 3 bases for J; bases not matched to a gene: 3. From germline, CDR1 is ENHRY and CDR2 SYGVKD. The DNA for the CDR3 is TGTGCCATCAGTTCGGGGGGTAAAGAGACCCAGTACTTC. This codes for CAISSGGKETQYF.

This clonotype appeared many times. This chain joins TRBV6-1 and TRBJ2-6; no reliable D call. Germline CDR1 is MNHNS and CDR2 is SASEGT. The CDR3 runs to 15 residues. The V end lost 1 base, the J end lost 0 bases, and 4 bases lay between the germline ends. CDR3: CASSEGGSGANVLTF. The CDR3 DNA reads TGTGCCAGCAGTGAAGGGGGCTCTGGGGCCAACGTCCTGACTTTC.

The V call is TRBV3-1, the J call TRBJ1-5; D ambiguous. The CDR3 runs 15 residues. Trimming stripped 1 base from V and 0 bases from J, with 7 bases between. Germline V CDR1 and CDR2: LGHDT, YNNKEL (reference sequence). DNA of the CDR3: TGTGCCAGCAGCCAAGCCAGTAATAGCAATCAGCCCCAGCATTTT. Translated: CASSQASNSNQPQHF. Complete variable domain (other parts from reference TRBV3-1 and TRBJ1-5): DTAVSQTPKYLVTQMGNDKSIKCEQNLGHDTMYWYKQDSKKFLKIMFSYNNKELIINETVPNRFSPKSPDKAHLNLHINSLELGDSAVYFCASSQASNSNQPQHFGDGTRLSIL.